This T cell receptor beta chain was captured by sequencing in a study of prognosis after radiotherapy for stage I lung cancer. About the research overall: While seven patients had squamous cell carcinoma tumors, the tumors of about 11 were adenocarcinoma. General study findings and limits: In patients receiving stereotactic body radiation therapy, unique TCR clone counts fell afterward, median roughly 10,000 versus 7,000.

This clonotype was counted ten times or more. The antigen is undetermined. The CDR3 consists of 15 residues. CDR1 is LNHDA, CDR2 SQIVND, per germline (reference sequence). J lost 1 base, V lost 5 bases, and 4 bases had no gene match. Genomic DNA provided the template from which TCR beta CDR3 was amplified by two-round multiplex PCR. Amplification during the initial PCR round employed primers specific to each TRBV and TRBJ gene. MiXCR, applied by TCRdb to the multiplex PCR reads, yields one record per CDR3 protein. The data show around 60,000 distinct CDR3 sequences, 26% seen once. The sequenced sample was PBMCs, obtained before or after stereotactic body radiation therapy (not recorded which). The sequence was obtained from a donor older than 45 with non-small cell lung cancer. The V call is TRBV19, the J call TRBJ1-5; 8 positions match TRBD1. The CDR3 coding sequence is TGTGCCAGTAGTGTCAGGGGGCAGAGCAATCAGCCCCAGCATTTT. Its protein product is CASSVRGQSNQPQHF.